One sample yielded the 30 T cell receptor beta chains listed below, sequenced in a study of Ad26.COV2.S vaccination and SARS-CoV-2 variants. Only in-frame clones appear in the TCRdb table, and some are missing; sequencing was by immunoSEQ multiplex PCR. This sample has about 680,000 clones, with about 90% found just once. Treatment here: over 15 received Ad26.COV2.S at low or high dose, single or two shots; 5 received placebo; per-sample allocation not given. At day 63 after the first vaccine or placebo injection, samples were drawn. This specimen was peripheral blood, taken in a trial of Ad26.COV2.S vaccine versus placebo. Every receptor here comes from a person between 18 and 60 years old who received the Ad26.COV2.S COVID-19 vaccine or a placebo.

This sequence joins TRBV6-2 or TRBV6-3 and TRBJ2-2, with D perhaps given as TRBD1 or TRBD2 (5 bases each). V was pared by 6 bases and J by 2 bases, with 16 bases between. This CDR3 has 16 amino acids. CDR1 is MNHEY, CDR2 SVGEGT, per germline. CDR3 coding DNA: TGTGCCAGCAGCTCAGCCGGGGCTACTAACACCGGGGAGCTGTTTTTT. It yields the protein CASSSAGATNTGELFF.

The rearrangement links TRBV3-1 (or the pseudogene TRBV3-2) to TRBJ1-1; D perhaps matches TRBD1 (6 bases). Trimming took 1 base from V and 6 from J, leaving 12 bases between them. Germline V lookup: CDR1 LGHDT, CDR2 YNNKEL (reference sequence). The CDR3 runs to 14 residues. The CDR3 loop is CASSQVFGGAEAFF. CDR3 in DNA: TGTGCCAGCAGCCAAGTCTTCGGGGGCGCTGAAGCTTTCTTT.

This CDR3 is CASSLLGQNEQFF. The DNA for the CDR3 is TGTGCCAGCAGCTTATTGGGTCAGAATGAGCAGTTCTTC. This sequence joins TRBV7-7 and TRBJ2-1; D is unresolved. This CDR3 comprises 13 residues. Germline V gene lookup returns CDR1 SSHAT and CDR2 FNYEAQ (reference sequence). Trimming removed 2 bases at V and 7 bases at J, with 9 bases between.

For the CDR3, the DNA is TGCAGCGTCCTGGCTTCGGGCTCCTACGAGCAGTACTTC. As protein: CSVLASGSYEQYF. This rearrangement joins TRBV29-1 to TRBJ2-7; D gene unclear. Trimming removed 6 bases from V and 0 bases from J, with 12 bases in between. This CDR3 region has 13 residues. Per germline, CDR1 SQVTM and CDR2 ANQGSEA.

This clone occurred a few times. This chain connects TRBV11-2 to TRBJ1-1; perhaps TRBD1 as D (5 bases). The CDR3 loop spans 14 amino acids. V was shortened by 2 bases and J by 4 bases, with 11 bases between the two germline ends. CDR1 is SGHAT, CDR2 FQNNGV, per germline. The CDR3 region is CASSLQGQGTEAFF. The DNA of the CDR3 is TGTGCCAGCAGCTTACAAGGCCAGGGCACTGAAGCTTTCTTT.

Concerning this clone itself: The sample has other DNA sequences that encode this CDR3 too. This chain joins TRBV19 and TRBJ1-2; D not certain. The CDR3 is made up of 13 amino acids. In germline, CDR1 is LNHDA, CDR2 SQIVND (reference sequence). Trimming pared 1 base from V and 5 bases from J, leaving 8 bases between. As DNA, the CDR3 is TGTGCCAGTAGTATAGGCGGGTCATATGGCTACACCTTC. Amino acid sequence: CASSIGGSYGYTF.

The chain is built from TRBV11-2 and TRBJ1-1; D unclear. V lost 4 bases to trimming and J lost 6 bases, with 6 bases between them. Germline V gene lookup returns CDR1 SGHAT and CDR2 FQNNGV. This CDR3 region has 11 residues. The CDR3 nucleotides are TGTGCCAGCAGCTCGAGACCTGAAGCTTTCTTT. Residues: CASSSRPEAFF.

The CDR3 nucleotides read TGCGCCAGCAGAGGACAGGAGAATGAAAAACTGTTTTTT. Amino acids: CASRGQENEKLFF. This rearrangement joins TRBV5-1 to TRBJ1-4, with 7 nucleotides matching TRBD1. This CDR3 is 13 amino acids long. Germline lookup yields CDR1 SGHRS and CDR2 YFSETQ. The V gene end was trimmed by 5 bases and the J gene end by 5 bases; junction bases not matched to a gene: 3.

The chain couples TRBV5-4 to TRBJ1-2; D is ambiguous. The germline CDR1 and CDR2 sequences are SGHNT and YYREEE (reference sequence). V shed 0 bases and J shed 7 bases, with 7 bases lying between them. This CDR3 is built from 12 residues. The CDR3 loop reads CASSLEVFGYTF. The CDR3 DNA reads TGTGCCAGCAGCTTGGAAGTATTTGGCTACACCTTC. The whole variable domain, filled in from reference TRBV5-4 and TRBJ1-2, reads ETGVTQSPTHLIKTRGQQVTLRCSSQSGHNTVSWYQQALGQGPQFIFQYYREEENGRGNFPPRFSGLQFPNYSSELNVNALELDDSALYLCASSLEVFGYTFGSGTRLTVV.

The rearrangement uses TRBV11-2 and TRBJ2-5, with TRBD2 matching over 8 bases. CDR3 length: 13 residues. Per germline, CDR1 SGHAT and CDR2 FQNNGV. V lost 8 bases and J lost 4; bases outside the gene matches: 6. The CDR3 DNA is TGTGCCAGCGGAACGGGGGGGCCAGAGACCCAGTACTTC. This sequence encodes CASGTGGPETQYF.

In nucleotides, the CDR3 is TGTGCCAGTAGTATAGATCGGGGGACTGGAAACACCATATATTTT. Protein sequence: CASSIDRGTGNTIYF. This chain connects TRBV19 to TRBJ1-3; perhaps TRBD1 as D (5 bases). Trimming pared 0 bases from V and 2 bases from J, leaving 8 bases between. CDR1 LNHDA and CDR2 SQIVND come from the germline V gene (reference sequence). The CDR3 spans 15 residues.

The genes are TRBV5-6 and TRBJ1-5; a weak D match, TRBD1 (5 bases). V was clipped by 0 bases and J by 3 bases, with 13 bases between them. This CDR3 contains 16 residues. Germline V lookup: CDR1 SGHDT, CDR2 YYEEEE. Here the CDR3 DNA reads TGTGCCAGCAGCTTGGAAACGGGACTGCCCAATCAGCCCCAGCATTTT. It codes for CASSLETGLPNQPQHF. Complete variable domain (other parts from reference TRBV5-6 and TRBJ1-5): DAGVTQSPTHLIKTRGQQVTLRCSPKSGHDTVSWYQQALGQGPQFIFQYYEEEERQRGNFPDRFSGHQFPNYSSELNVNALLLGDSALYLCASSLETGLPNQPQHFGDGTRLSIL.

The CDR3 region has the DNA TGTGCCAGCAGCCAAGCGTCCACAGGGACTCTCTATAGCAATCAGCCCCAGCATTTT. It codes for CASSQASTGTLYSNQPQHF. The chain has TRBV4-2 and TRBJ1-5, with D maybe TRBD1 (6 bases). Trimming took 1 base from V and 0 from J, leaving 19 bases between them. The CDR3 runs 19 residues. Germline CDR1 reads LGHNA; CDR2 reads YNFKEQ.

The chain combines TRBV3-1 (or the pseudogene TRBV3-2) with TRBJ1-2; D is unclear. This CDR3 is built from 13 residues. The V and J ends lost 4 bases and 4 bases respectively, with 10 bases between them. Germline CDR1 and CDR2: LGHDT and YNNKEL (reference sequence). The CDR3 DNA follows: TGTGCCAGCAGCCCCCGCCAGTTCTATGGCTACACCTTC. Encoded protein: CASSPRQFYGYTF.

This chain connects TRBV3-1 (or the pseudogene TRBV3-2) to TRBJ2-5; TRBD2 agrees at 7 bases. CDR1 and CDR2 from the germline V gene are LGHDT and YNNKEL (reference sequence). The CDR3 spans 15 residues. Trimming cost V 1 base and J 2 bases; bases outside gene matches: 4. CDR3 residues: CASSQGQRGQETQYF. In nucleotides, the CDR3 is TGTGCCAGCAGCCAAGGACAGCGGGGACAAGAGACCCAGTACTTC.

V usage is TRBV7-9 and J usage is TRBJ2-1; TRBD1 aligns across 10 bases. V dropped 5 bases and J dropped 8; count of bases not matched to a gene: 6. Germline-derived CDR1 and CDR2 are SEHNR and FQNEAQ (reference sequence). This CDR3 has 14 residues. The CDR3 DNA sequence: TGTGCCAGCAGCCAGGGACAGGGGAGGGATGAGCAGTTCTTC. It translates to CASSQGQGRDEQFF. The full variable domain, rest sourced from reference TRBV7-9 and TRBJ2-1, is DTGVSQNPRHKITKRGQNVTFRCDPISEHNRLYWYRQTLGQGPEFLTYFQNEAQLEKSRLLSDRFSAERPKGSFSTLEIQRTEQGDSAMYLCASSQGQGRDEQFFGPGTRLTVL.

This clone was observed a handful of times. The chain employs TRBV5-5 and TRBJ2-2; TRBD1 matches 7 bases. The CDR3 is 15 residues long. With 0 bases clipped from V and 6 bases from J, the junction kept 5 bases outside the gene matches. Germline V CDR1 and CDR2: SGHKS, YYEKEE (reference sequence). CDR3 nucleotide sequence: TGTGCCAGCAGCTTGGAAGGGGGCAGGGCCGGGGAGCTGTTTTTT. Translating it yields CASSLEGGRAGELFF.

The chain couples TRBV6-2 or TRBV6-3 to TRBJ2-5, with D possibly TRBD2 on 6 matching bases. The CDR3 is made up of 13 amino acids. Germline V gene lookup returns CDR1 MNHEY and CDR2 SVGEGT. V gave up 4 bases and J gave up 5 bases, with 11 bases separating them. The CDR3 here is CASSLEGMETQYF. CDR3 coding DNA: TGTGCCAGCAGTTTGGAGGGTATGGAGACCCAGTACTTC.

This clone was picked up a small number of times. V usage is TRBV6-5 and J usage is TRBJ1-4; D not resolved. The germline CDR1 and CDR2 sequences are MNHEY and SVGAGI. The CDR3 is 15 amino acids. The V end lost 6 bases, the J end lost 1 base, and 12 bases lay between the germline ends. The CDR3 region has the DNA TGTGCCAGCAGGCTGGACGGTGGAACTAATGAAAAACTGTTTTTT. It specifies CASRLDGGTNEKLFF.

The chain joins TRBV6-5 to TRBJ2-6, with 7 bases that match TRBD2. Germline CDR1 MNHEY, CDR2 SVGAGI. The CDR3 runs to 15 residues. J gave up 0 bases and V 6 bases, and 2 bases lay outside the gene matches. The CDR3 here is CASSPGGSGANVLTF. CDR3 bases: TGTGCCAGCAGCCCGGGGGGCTCTGGGGCCAACGTCCTGACTTTC.

The chain recombines TRBV7-9 with TRBJ1-5; 9 nucleotides line up with TRBD1. V trimming: 5 bases; J trimming: 3 bases; junction bases outside the gene matches: 5. CDR3 size: 15 residues. The germline gives CDR1 SEHNR, CDR2 FQNEAQ (reference sequence). The CDR3 DNA reads TGTGCCAGCAGCGCCGGGACAGGGTTCAATCAGCCCCAGCATTTT. It translates to CASSAGTGFNQPQHF.

The J gene is TRBJ1-5, the V gene TRBV6-5; 11 bases are a match to TRBD1. This CDR3 has 15 residues. V dropped 5 bases and J dropped 5; count of bases not matched to a gene: 5. Germline assignment: CDR1 MNHEY and CDR2 SVGAGI. The CDR3 loop is CASSRGQGAHQPQHF. For the CDR3, the DNA is TGTGCCAGCAGTAGAGGACAGGGGGCACATCAGCCCCAGCATTTT.

The CDR3 spells CATSRARYEQFF. The CDR3 nucleotides are TGTGCCACCAGCAGAGCCCGCTATGAGCAGTTCTTC. This rearrangement joins TRBV15 to TRBJ2-1; D remains unclear. CDR1 and CDR2 (germline): LNHNV, YYDKDF (reference sequence). This CDR3 spans 12 amino acids. V was trimmed by 1 base and J by 8 bases, leaving 6 bases between them.

Notes on this clone: The final CDR3 position lacks the conserved phenylalanine or tryptophan, pointing to a likely read error. Because the CDR3's place on the DNA is in doubt, the DNA is left out and the CDR3 is given as listed by TCRdb. The rearrangement uses TRBV12-5 and TRBJ2-3; TRBD2 is the table's D call and was not checked against the DNA. Germline V gene sequence: CDR1 LGHNT, CDR2 FRNRAP. The CDR3 extends over 11 residues, inclusive of both ends. The CDR3 is CASGFRHPRVV.

In this sample, this clone turned up once. The V gene is TRBV19, the J gene TRBJ2-7; possibly TRBD1 for D (6 bases). CDR1 is LNHDA, CDR2 SQIVND, per germline (reference sequence). Trimming pared 7 bases from V and 2 bases from J, leaving 15 bases between. The CDR3 runs 14 residues. The CDR3 loop reads CASKSTGITYEQYF. CDR3 sequence (DNA): TGTGCCAGTAAGAGTACAGGGATCACCTACGAGCAGTACTTC.

For the CDR3, the DNA is TGTGCCAGCAACAGAGGAGCCGGTTCACCCCTCCACTTT. Its translation: CASNRGAGSPLHF. The chain combines TRBV6-6 with TRBJ1-6; D not certain. Trimming took off 7 bases at V and 9 bases at J, with 13 bases between the two ends. The CDR3 totals 13 residues. Germline V gives CDR1 MNHNY, CDR2 SVGAGI (reference sequence).

The V gene is TRBV14, the J gene TRBJ2-3, with D possibly matching TRBD2 (6 bases). The CDR3 consists of 16 residues. V lost 4 bases to trimming and J lost 2 bases, with 16 bases between them. Germline values: CDR1 SGHDN, CDR2 FVKESK. The CDR3 loop reads CASSPTRHVPTDTQYF. CDR3 nucleotides: TGTGCCAGCAGCCCGACTAGACATGTCCCCACAGATACGCAGTATTTT.

This rearrangement joins TRBV30 to TRBJ1-2; D remains unclear. V was clipped by 3 bases and J by 8 bases, with 10 bases between them. The germline gives CDR1 GTSNPN, CDR2 SVGIG (reference sequence). The CDR3 is 11 residues long. This CDR3 is CAWREDGGYTF. In DNA, the CDR3 is TGTGCCTGGAGGGAGGATGGAGGCTACACCTTC.

V usage is TRBV3-1 (or the pseudogene TRBV3-2) and J usage is TRBJ1-5; perhaps TRBD1 as D (6 bases). The CDR3 has 14 amino acids. Trimming removed 2 bases at V and 5 bases at J, with 10 bases between. Per the germline V gene, CDR1 is LGHDT and CDR2 is YNNKEL (reference sequence). The chain's CDR3 is CASSQQGFDQPQHF. DNA for the CDR3: TGTGCCAGCAGCCAACAGGGGTTTGATCAGCCCCAGCATTTT.

This clone was counted once. V usage is TRBV4-1 and J usage is TRBJ1-4; D is perhaps TRBD1 (6 bases). V lost 4 bases to trimming and J lost 6 bases, with 12 bases between them. The germline gives CDR1 MGHRA, CDR2 YSYEKL. The CDR3 extends over 14 amino acids. This chain's CDR3 is CASSPGAGHEKLFF. CDR3 coding DNA: TGCGCCAGCAGCCCAGGGGCAGGGCATGAAAAACTGTTTTTT.